This T cell receptor beta chain was sequenced during a study of cytomegalovirus exposure and HLA in healthy donors. The CDR3 is made up of 13 amino acids. Germline CDR1 MNHEY, CDR2 SVGAGI. V shed 7 bases and J shed 7 bases, with 14 bases lying between them. General study points: When a later analysis was performed, an Asian-associated ancestry cluster reportedly had fewer N-insertions than the approximately 690-donor mean. Published work reported that the classifier diagnosed cytomegalovirus status with high specificity and sensitivity. As a later analysis showed, a missense DCLRE1C variant was linked to trimming of TCR beta V- and J-genes. In vitro, a few CMV-associated chains proved specific for CMV antigens.

Researchers ran the PCR with 60 Vbeta and 13 Jbeta primers. The repertoire was sequenced with immunoSEQ multiplex PCR; TCRdb's copy has only in-frame clones and lacks some. The table shows some 130,000 clones, with 75% to 80% occurring only once. This clone was picked up a small number of times. No antigen is known for it. The genes are TRBV6-5 and TRBJ1-5; D is unclear. Sequenced material: PBMCs. The clonotype was recovered from a male donor in good health and CMV-seronegative. The CDR3 nucleotides read TGTGCCAGCACCTCCGCCTCGGGGCAGCCCCAGCATTTT. Encoded protein: CASTSASGQPQHF.